The text below deals with one T cell receptor beta chain. RNA in amounts of roughly 0.5 to 1 ug was reverse transcribed with random hexamers. With immunoSEQ multiplex PCR, TCR beta CDR3 was amplified across 54 Vbeta and 13 Jbeta. TCRdb reanalysed the immunoSEQ multiplex PCR reads using MiXCR and keeps one entry per CDR3 protein. The sample has about 210,000 distinct CDR3 sequences, 95% seen once. The sample is drawn from a study of CD8 T cells in Susac syndrome. Sequencing of TCR beta was undertaken in CD8+ and CD4+ T cells derived from blood. Healthy donors were controls matched for age and sex. The V segment lost 5 bases and the J segment 0 bases; nucleotides outside the gene matches: 6. There are 15 residues in the CDR3. In germline, CDR1 is MNHEY, CDR2 SVGEGT.

The sequenced sample consisted of CD4+ T cells from PBMCs. The chain recombines TRBV6-2 or TRBV6-3 with TRBJ1-1; TRBD1 matches at 7 bases. This TCR derives from a human donor in good health. The CDR3 loop reads CASSEGQPMNTEAFF. CDR3 nucleotides: TGTGCCAGCAGTGAGGGACAGCCAATGAACACTGAAGCTTTCTTT.